These T cell receptor beta chains were read from a single sample in a study of Ad26.COV2.S vaccination and SARS-CoV-2 variants. TCRdb's copy holds only in-frame clones and misses some; the assay was immunoSEQ multiplex PCR. The data hold 240,000 or so clones, with 70% to 90% observed a single time. Sequencing used peripheral blood, obtained in a trial of Ad26.COV2.S vaccine versus placebo. These TCRs come from a person aged 18-60 years who received the Ad26.COV2.S COVID-19 vaccine or a placebo. CDR3s include the opening cysteine and the closing phenylalanine or tryptophan. Fields, in order: V gene, J gene, CDR3 protein.

v_gene: TRBV20-1; j_gene: TRBJ2-3; CDR3aa: CSAEVANTQYF
v_gene: TRBV5-1; j_gene: TRBJ2-5; CDR3aa: CASSLGAGRETQYF
v_gene: TRBV14; j_gene: TRBJ1-6; CDR3aa: CASSLRTGNNSPLHF
v_gene: TRBV27; j_gene: TRBJ2-3; CDR3aa: CASSLWASGEADTQYF
v_gene: TRBV6-6; j_gene: TRBJ2-3; CDR3aa: CASTAGRTQYF
v_gene: TRBV19; j_gene: TRBJ1-4; CDR3aa: CASSTRPFNEKLFF
v_gene: TRBV20-1; j_gene: TRBJ2-7; CDR3aa: CSPSSRGQYF
v_gene: TRBV30; j_gene: TRBJ2-1; CDR3aa: CAWSVLGRANNEQFF
v_gene: TRBV21-1; j_gene: TRBJ2-5; CDR3aa: CARLLHRRSPGETQYF
v_gene: TRBV28; j_gene: TRBJ1-5; CDR3aa: CASSFGRNQPQHF
v_gene: TRBV5-6; j_gene: TRBJ1-5; CDR3aa: CASSELQGSNQPQHF
v_gene: TRBV5-1; j_gene: TRBJ2-5; CDR3aa: CASSSPGTKETQYF